The 17 T cell receptor beta chains in this list originate from one sample, sequenced in a study of regulatory T cells in long-lasting Graves disease. Libraries of TCR beta came from iRepertoire HTBI primers plus Arm-PCR of CDR3 regions. TCRdb re-called the multiplex PCR reads with MiXCR, one entry per CDR3 protein. The sample records hundreds of thousands of distinct CDR3 sequences, approximately 15% being singletons. The time point is: newly diagnosed GD, antithyroid drugs for less than 3 months. The authors made the TCR library using RNA they extracted from PBMCs. These data were likewise used in another study, on T cells in Graves' hyperthyroidism and ophthalmopathy.

The specimen was peripheral blood mononuclear cells (PBMCs), collected at new diagnosis, from a patient treated with antithyroid drugs. The receptors originated from a middle-aged man with Graves disease.

About this clonotype itself: A far bigger clonotype differs at one base, so this is likely a read error. The chain employs TRBV6-1 and TRBJ2-1, with 10 bases that match TRBD2. The germline V gene encodes CDR1 MNHNS and CDR2 SASEGT. This CDR3 contains 17 residues. With 5 bases clipped from V and 10 bases from J, the junction kept 17 bases outside the gene matches. In DNA, the CDR3 is TGTGCCAGCAGTACCCATAGCGGGGGGCACAGCTCCTACGAGCAGTTCTTC. Translation gives CASSTHSGGHSSYEQFF.

Note on this clonotype: Being one base from a much bigger clone, this may be a read error. The chain links TRBV10-3 to TRBJ2-3; tentatively, D is TRBD1 or TRBD2 (5 bases each). Germline CDR1 is ENHRY and CDR2 is SYGVKD. The germline V and J ends were trimmed by 6 bases and 1 base, with 14 bases remaining between them. This CDR3 spans 15 amino acids. CDR3 nucleotide sequence: TGTGCCATCAGACTCGGGGAAGGGGGCACAGATACGCAGTATTTT. Translating it yields CAIRLGEGGTDTQYF.

This clonotype has at least ten counts. This chain uses TRBV12-3 or TRBV12-4 with TRBJ2-5; 12 nucleotides align to TRBD2. V lost 3 bases, J lost 4 bases, and 6 bases stayed unmatched. CDR3 length: 16 residues. The CDR3 region is CASSFSSGGAGETQYF. The CDR3 nucleotides are TGTGCCAGCAGTTTTTCTAGCGGGGGGGCCGGAGAGACCCAGTACTTC.

This clonotype has a count of ten or more. The J gene is TRBJ2-1, the V gene TRBV28, with D unclear. Germline V gives CDR1 MDHEN, CDR2 SYDVKM. The length of the CDR3 is 12 residues. The V end was cut by 6 bases, the J end by 5 bases, with 8 bases between. CDR3 sequence reads: CASSPDDNEQFF. The CDR3 region has the DNA TGTGCCAGCAGCCCAGACGACAATGAGCAGTTCTTC.

About this clonotype itself: A much larger clone is a single base away; this may be a read error. The chain is built from TRBV27 and TRBJ2-3, with TRBD1 matching 8 bases. The trim removed 7 bases at V and 0 bases at J, leaving 6 bases unmatched. The CDR3 is made up of 15 amino acids. Germline CDR1 MNHEY, CDR2 SMNVEV (reference sequence). CDR3 region: CASNSRTGSTDTQYF. The CDR3 coding sequence is TGTGCCAGCAATTCACGGACAGGGAGCACAGATACGCAGTATTTT.

This clonotype has a count of ten or more. The genes are TRBV5-1 and TRBJ2-7; D is ambiguous. The CDR3 spans 14 residues. Deletions cut 0 bases from V and 3 bases from J, with 10 bases between. Germline values: CDR1 SGHRS, CDR2 YFSETQ. CDR3 sequence (DNA): TGCGCCAGCAGCTTGGATCCAGGCTACTACGAGCAGTACTTC. It codes for CASSLDPGYYEQYF. The variable domain in full, with the rest retrieved from reference TRBV5-1 and TRBJ2-7, is KAGVTQTPRYLIKTRGQQVTLSCSPISGHRSVSWYQQTPGQGLQFLFEYFSETQRNKGNFPGRFSGRQFSNSRSEMNVSTLELGDSALYLCASSLDPGYYEQYFGPGTRLTVT.

This clonotype was recorded many times. At one boundary the junction diverges from the germline segment, which might be a read error. This chain joins TRBV28 and TRBJ2-7, with 7 positions matching TRBD1. This CDR3 has 16 residues. CDR1 is MDHEN, CDR2 SYDVKM, per germline. The CDR3 region has the DNA TGTGCCAGCAGTTTCCCCAGGTGGACAGGACATTACGCGCAGTACTTC. Its protein product is CASSFPRWTGHYAQYF.

This clonotype came up many times. The rearrangement joins TRBV5-1 to TRBJ2-5; 8 bases align to TRBD2. With V trimmed by 4 bases and J by 5 bases, 7 bases remained unmatched. CDR3 length equals 14 residues. Germline CDR1 SGHRS, CDR2 YFSETQ. CDR3 sequence: CASSNSGDEETQYF. In DNA form, the CDR3 reads TGCGCCAGCAGCAATAGCGGGGACGAGGAGACCCAGTACTTC. Full variable domain (rest looked up from reference TRBV5-1 and TRBJ2-5): KAGVTQTPRYLIKTRGQQVTLSCSPISGHRSVSWYQQTPGQGLQFLFEYFSETQRNKGNFPGRFSGRQFSNSRSEMNVSTLELGDSALYLCASSNSGDEETQYFGPGTRLLVL.

In this sample, this clonotype turned up many times. The gene calls are TRBV10-2 and TRBJ1-6; D might be TRBD1 (6 bases). This CDR3 region has 15 residues. Germline V gene sequence: CDR1 WSHSY, CDR2 SAAADI. The V end lost 2 bases, the J end lost 7 bases, and 12 bases lay between the germline ends. The CDR3 nucleotides are TGCGCCAGCAGTGAGAAGGGACATGTGAATTCACCCCTCCACTTT. Amino acid sequence: CASSEKGHVNSPLHF.

This chain uses TRBV7-9 with TRBJ2-1; D may be TRBD1 (5 bases). The CDR3 is made up of 12 amino acids. Germline assignment: CDR1 SEHNR and CDR2 FQNEAQ (reference sequence). Trimming took off 6 bases at V and 7 bases at J, with 10 bases between the two ends. CDR3 residues: CASSFRVNEQFF. The CDR3 DNA is TGTGCCAGCAGTTTCAGGGTAAATGAGCAGTTCTTC.

This clonotype was recorded many times. This chain joins TRBV30 and TRBJ2-7; weak D call: TRBD1 (7 bases). With 0 bases removed from V and 6 bases from J, the gap between germline ends came to 15 bases. Germline V lookup: CDR1 GTSNPN, CDR2 SVGIG (reference sequence). CDR3 length equals 14 residues. DNA for the CDR3: TGTGCCTGGAGTGTATGGGCAGGGGGGATCGAGCAGTACTTC. Amino acid sequence: CAWSVWAGGIEQYF.

This clonotype was seen repeatedly, ten times or more. The CDR3 region is CASSVQAGGPNQETQYF. The CDR3 nucleotides are TGTGCCAGCAGCGTACAAGCGGGGGGCCCCAACCAAGAGACCCAGTACTTC. This rearrangement joins TRBV9 to TRBJ2-5, with TRBD2 identical over 9 bases. This CDR3 is 17 amino acids long. The ends lost 1 base at V and 0 bases at J; junction bases unmatched: 7. The V gene's germline CDR1 is SGDLS and CDR2 YYNGEE. The complete variable domain, with remaining parts taken from reference TRBV9 and TRBJ2-5, reads DSGVTQTPKHLITATGQRVTLRCSPRSGDLSVYWYQQSLDQGLQFLIQYYNGEERAKGNILERFSAQQFPDLHSELNLSSLELGDSALYFCASSVQAGGPNQETQYFGPGTRLLVL.

This clonotype was seen at least ten times. This sequence joins TRBV28 and TRBJ2-5; unclear D gene. With 2 bases removed from V and 1 base from J, the gap between germline ends came to 11 bases. The CDR3 totals 15 residues. Germline values: CDR1 MDHEN, CDR2 SYDVKM. CDR3 bases: TGTGCCAGCAGTTTAGGGTTGGAATCCCAAGAGACCCAGTACTTC. This codes for CASSLGLESQETQYF.

There are a few counts of this clonotype. The J gene is TRBJ1-4, the V gene TRBV27; D is perhaps TRBD1 (5 bases). CDR3 size: 15 residues. The V gene lost 2 bases and the J gene lost 10 bases, with 17 bases spanning the gap. Germline loops: CDR1 MNHEY, CDR2 SMNVEV (reference sequence). CDR3 nucleotides: TGTGCCAGCAGTTTAGGAGACAGAAACCTCGCAAAACTGTTTTTT. It encodes CASSLGDRNLAKLFF.

This clonotype was recorded many times. V is TRBV7-9 and J is TRBJ2-3, with 9 bases identical to TRBD1. V shed 8 bases and J 4 bases; nucleotides not matched to a gene: 4. Germline CDR1 is SEHNR and CDR2 is FQNEAQ (reference sequence). The CDR3 covers 13 residues. This chain's CDR3 is CASGRDRADTQYF. In DNA form, the CDR3 reads TGTGCCAGCGGCCGGGACAGGGCAGATACGCAGTATTTT.

This clonotype turned up a few times. The chain has TRBV5-1 and TRBJ2-6, with D perhaps given as TRBD1 or TRBD2 (5 bases each). The germline V gene encodes CDR1 SGHRS and CDR2 YFSETQ. CDR3 length: 17 residues. The germline V and J ends were trimmed by 4 bases and 0 bases, with 14 bases remaining between them. As DNA, the CDR3 is TGCGCCAGCAGCGGGGGACGGATTCTCTCTGGGGCCAACGTCCTGACTTTC. Translated: CASSGGRILSGANVLTF. The entire variable domain, with the rest obtained from reference TRBV5-1 and TRBJ2-6, is as follows: KAGVTQTPRYLIKTRGQQVTLSCSPISGHRSVSWYQQTPGQGLQFLFEYFSETQRNKGNFPGRFSGRQFSNSRSEMNVSTLELGDSALYLCASSGGRILSGANVLTFGAGSRLTVL.

This clonotype has just a few counts. The gene calls are TRBV7-9 and TRBJ2-1; 9 bases match TRBD1. The CDR3 loop spans 16 amino acids. In germline, CDR1 is SEHNR, CDR2 FQNEAQ (reference sequence). The ends lost 6 bases at V and 10 bases at J; junction bases unmatched: 16. CDR3 in DNA: TGTGCCAGCAGTCTATTCTACAGGGGGCGAGGGAGCGAGCAGTTCTTC. Amino acid sequence: CASSLFYRGRGSEQFF.